This T cell receptor (beta chain) came from a study of CD8 T cells in Susac syndrome. Study summary: Clinical remission applied to under 10 sequenced Susac syndrome patients, and six had active disease. Patients with Susac syndrome were therapy-naive, on corticosteroids, or on intravenous immunoglobulin alone at the time that blood was drawn.

It was with random hexamers that roughly 0.45 to 1 ug RNA was reverse transcribed. Amplification of TCR beta CDR3 across 54 Vbeta and 13 Jbeta was performed with immunoSEQ multiplex PCR. TCRdb re-called the immunoSEQ multiplex PCR reads with MiXCR, one entry per CDR3 protein. The table has about 140,000 distinct CDR3 sequences, approximately 95% seen once. Negative isolation yielded CD4+ and CD8+ T cells, and FACS enriched TEMRA cells. Trimming removed 1 base at V and 7 bases at J, with 16 bases between. CDR1 and CDR2 (germline): MNHEY, SVGAGI. This CDR3 region has 15 residues. This TCR was sampled from a human donor with Susac syndrome. Sequenced material: CD8+ T cells from PBMCs. V usage is TRBV6-5 and J usage is TRBJ2-5; either TRBD1 or TRBD2 may supply D (5 bases each). The DNA for the CDR3 is TGTGCCAGCAGTTACTTCGACACCCGAGGGACGACCCAGTACTTC. Translating gives CASSYFDTRGTTQYF.